This T cell receptor (beta chain) was identified in a study of blood T cell repertoires in COVID-19 (dated by TCRdb to the early 2020s). Concerning the study at large: Samples from collaborators originated in the United States, Italy and Spain and spanned both the acute and convalescent phases of COVID-19. The sample metadata nearly always contained a de-identified subject ID, COVID-19 status, age in years and sex. A freely available public database, intended as a resource for researchers studying the immune response to SARS-CoV-2, is where the repertoires were released. HLA class I and class II types, where available, came from metadata supplied by the sample provider rather than from assay-based typing. Subjects who had been exposed to COVID-19, were actively infected with it, or had recovered from it provided the deeply sampled blood TCRbeta repertoires that made up the dataset. The material from the prospective study consisted of cDNA or gDNA derived from T cells, B-cell-depleted T cells, or PBMCs. Samples were obtained from the ongoing ImmuneRACE study (first 160 participants) and from 1,200 or so subjects provided by 6 global collaborators.

The CDR3 contains 15 residues, cysteine and phenylalanine counted. The retained sequence is limited to the CDR3, 45 bases, with the frame set at the first base. V drops 3 bases and J drops 6 bases, leaving 15 bases in between. Per the germline V gene (reference sequence), GTSNPN is the CDR1 and SVGIG is the CDR2. As to this clone: Its antigen has not been determined. No qualities accompany the bases; no much larger clone lies one base away.

Broader findings and caveats from the paper: How much clinical and demographic metadata was included differed by source and by participant, and the metadata was provided uncurated.

TCRbeta CDR3 regions were amplified from genomic DNA using the immunoSEQ Assay, a bias-controlled multiplex PCR. The original pipeline was this. The number of nucleated cells in each sample was estimated from the amplification of reference gene primers within the assay. To quantify the absolute abundance of each unique TCRbeta CDR3 rearrangement, sequence reads were collapsed and filtered. For each sample, productive Simpson clonality was calculated as the square root of Simpson's diversity index across productive rearrangements. This immuneACCESS table, as held by TCRdb, lists in-frame sequences with V and J called but not all clones. Of the missing ones, under half trace to an unresolved V gene in checked studies; the others have no known cause. The DNA gave D and trimming, while V, J and clone size come from that table. Counted in this sample were a few hundred thousand clones; around 84% of them appeared once. The ten top clones hold about 3.6% of the sample.

Each collaborating institution followed its own protocols to collect whole blood in K2EDTA tubes. For TCRbeta analysis, collaborator samples were shipped as frozen whole blood, as isolated PBMCs, or as DNA extracted from either sample type. Sequencing was performed on peripheral blood. The sequence joins TRBV30 to TRBJ1-6; the D gene is possibly TRBD1, with 5 bases matching. The TCR was taken from a woman between 18 and 29 years old with acute or convalescent COVID-19. Here the CDR3 is given as CAWSLPTASNSPLHF. The DNA reads as follows: TGTGCCTGGAGCCTCCCGACAGCTTCTAATTCACCCCTCCACTTT.